The rows below give T cell receptor beta chains drawn from one sample of a study of blood T cell repertoires in COVID-19. Profiling relied on immunoSEQ multiplex PCR, and the TCRdb table lists in-frame clones only, not all of them. The sample shows a few hundred thousand clones, around 85% of them seen only once. The sample was peripheral blood. The origin of the receptors is a woman between 18 and 29 years old with acute or convalescent COVID-19. CDR3s include the opening cysteine and the closing phenylalanine or tryptophan. D genes are given only for firm matches. Clone sizes are given selectively: once, few, many, or a class where the clone is expanded.

D: TRBD2
V: TRBV4-2
size: -
J: TRBJ2-3
length: 18
DNA: TGTGCCAGCAGCCAAGATCGGTGGATAGCGGGGAACACAGATACGCAGTATTTT
CDR3: CASSQDRWIAGNTDTQYF

D: -
V: TRBV2
size: -
J: TRBJ2-2
length: 15
DNA: TGTGCCAGCAGAAGGACCCGGGGTCCGTCCGGGGAGCTGTTTTTT
CDR3: CASRRTRGPSGELFF

D: -
V: TRBV19
size: -
J: TRBJ1-3
length: 15
DNA: TGTGCCAGTAGTATTGACAGGTCCTCTGGAAACACCATATATTTT
CDR3: CASSIDRSSGNTIYF

D: TRBD1
V: TRBV5-1
size: -
J: TRBJ1-6
length: 14
DNA: TGCGCCAGCAGCCGGACAGGGGAAAATTCACCCCTCCACTTT
CDR3: CASSRTGENSPLHF

D: -
V: TRBV11-3
size: -
J: TRBJ1-1
length: 14
DNA: TGTGCCAGCAGCCTAGGACAGTCGAACACTGAAGCTTTCTTT
CDR3: CASSLGQSNTEAFF

D: -
V: TRBV10-1
size: few
J: TRBJ1-1
length: 13
DNA: TGCGCCAGCAGTGAAGGGGGATGGACTGAAGCTTTCTTT
CDR3: CASSEGGWTEAFF

D: -
V: TRBV6-5
size: -
J: TRBJ1-1
length: 11
DNA: TGTGCCAGCAGTACGGAGACTGAAGCTTTCTTT
CDR3: CASSTETEAFF

D: -
V: TRBV20-1
size: -
J: TRBJ2-1
length: 10
DNA: TGCAGTGCTACCGGGGATGAGCAGTTCTTC
CDR3: CSATGDEQFF

D: -
V: TRBV10-2
size: few
J: TRBJ1-1
length: 13
DNA: TGCGCCAGCATTAGGGGAGAACAGGGCCAAGCTTTCTTT
CDR3: CASIRGEQGQAFF

D: TRBD1
V: TRBV12-3/TRBV12-4
size: few
J: TRBJ1-1
length: 12
DNA: TGTGCCAGCAGAGACAGGGGCACTGAAGCTTTCTTT
CDR3: CASRDRGTEAFF

D: -
V: TRBV10-1
size: -
J: TRBJ1-1
length: 14
DNA: TGCGCCAGCAGATCCAAGGGGCTGAACACTGAAGCTTTCTTT
CDR3: CASRSKGLNTEAFF

D: TRBD1
V: TRBV7-2
size: few
J: TRBJ1-3
length: 14
DNA: TGTGCCAGCAGCTTTACAGGGGTCGGAAACACCATATATTTT
CDR3: CASSFTGVGNTIYF

D: -
V: TRBV5-6
size: many
J: TRBJ1-1
length: 17
DNA: TGTGCCAGCAGCCCTATGGGGACTTTTCAGGATAACACTGAAGCTTTCTTT
CDR3: CASSPMGTFQDNTEAFF

D: TRBD2
V: TRBV5-6
size: -
J: TRBJ2-3
length: 16
DNA: TGTGCCAGCAGCTCGATTCTAGCGGGAGAGTTTGATACGCAGTATTTT
CDR3: CASSSILAGEFDTQYF

D: TRBD1
V: TRBV5-1
size: -
J: TRBJ1-4
length: 15
DNA: TGCGCCAGCAGCTTCGGGACAGGGAGAAATGAAAAACTGTTTTTT
CDR3: CASSFGTGRNEKLFF

D: -
V: TRBV4-1
size: -
J: TRBJ1-6
length: 14
DNA: TGCGCCAGCAGCCACTTACAGGGCATCGGGACCCTCCACTTT
CDR3: CASSHLQGIGTLHF

D: TRBD1
V: TRBV30
size: -
J: TRBJ1-2
length: 16
DNA: TGTGCCTGGAGGGAGCCGAACAGGGGGCGGGTCTATGGCTACACCTTC
CDR3: CAWREPNRGRVYGYTF

D: TRBD1
V: TRBV5-4
size: -
J: TRBJ1-2
length: 16
DNA: TGTGCCAGCAGCTTAAAGACGGCAGGGGGCCTTTGGGGCTACACCTTC
CDR3: CASSLKTAGGLWGYTF

D: TRBD1
V: TRBV7-9
size: once
J: TRBJ1-4
length: 16
DNA: TGTGCCAGCAGCTCCCAGCTCGACAGGGGTGGCGAAAAACTGTTTTTT
CDR3: CASSSQLDRGGEKLFF

D: -
V: TRBV7-7
size: -
J: TRBJ2-1
length: 11
DNA: TGTGCCAGCGCGGGCAGCGGAGAGCAGTTCTTC
CDR3: CASAGSGEQFF

D: TRBD1
V: TRBV9
size: -
J: TRBJ1-2
length: 14
DNA: TGTGCCAGCAGCGGGGGGACAGTCTCCTATGGCTACACCTTC
CDR3: CASSGGTVSYGYTF

D: TRBD1
V: TRBV5-1
size: -
J: TRBJ1-1
length: 17
DNA: TGCGCCAGCAGCTTGGGCTCCACGACAGGGGCCGGGACTGAAGCTTTCTTT
CDR3: CASSLGSTTGAGTEAFF

D: TRBD2
V: TRBV4-2
size: -
J: TRBJ2-7
length: 14
DNA: TGTGCCAGCAGCCCCCCTAGCGGCTCCTACGAGCAGTACTTC
CDR3: CASSPPSGSYEQYF

D: -
V: TRBV4-1
size: -
J: TRBJ1-6
length: 13
DNA: TGCGCCAGCAGCCAAACAGATAATTCACCCCTCCACTTT
CDR3: CASSQTDNSPLHF

D: -
V: TRBV19
size: -
J: TRBJ2-5
length: 13
DNA: TGTGCCAGTAGTTCCAGGGGCCAAGAGACCCAGTACTTC
CDR3: CASSSRGQETQYF

D: -
V: TRBV2
size: -
J: TRBJ2-2
length: 13
DNA: TGTGCCAGTTCTTCCTCGGGGGCCGGGGAGCTGTTTTTT
CDR3: CASSSSGAGELFF

D: TRBD2
V: TRBV28
size: -
J: TRBJ2-1
length: 17
DNA: TGTGCCAGCACATCCGCCTCCGGACTAGCGGCTATAAATGAGCAGTTCTTC
CDR3: CASTSASGLAAINEQFF

D: TRBD1
V: TRBV19
size: -
J: TRBJ2-1
length: 13
DNA: TGTGCCAGTAGTCCAAGCACAGGGGTCTGGCAGTTCTTC
CDR3: CASSPSTGVWQFF

D: TRBD2
V: TRBV5-6
size: once
J: TRBJ2-1
length: 15
DNA: TGTGCCAGCAGCTTGGCCCTAGCGGGGGGCAATGAGCAGTTCTTC
CDR3: CASSLALAGGNEQFF

D: TRBD1
V: TRBV12-5
size: -
J: TRBJ1-1
length: 14
DNA: TGTGCTTTTTCGAAGGGACAGGGGTACACTGAAGCTTTCTTT
CDR3: CAFSKGQGYTEAFF

D: -
V: TRBV3-1/TRBV3-2
size: few
J: TRBJ1-2
length: 14
DNA: TGTGCCAGCAGCCAAGGGACAGTCTTCTATGGCTACACCTTC
CDR3: CASSQGTVFYGYTF

D: TRBD1
V: TRBV5-1
size: -
J: TRBJ1-6
length: 14
DNA: TGCGCCAGCAGCTCCGGGACAGCTGATTCACCCCTCCACTTT
CDR3: CASSSGTADSPLHF

D: -
V: TRBV4-2
size: -
J: TRBJ1-5
length: 14
DNA: TGTGCCAGCAGCCAAGGAGGGCCCGGGCAGCCCCAGCATTTT
CDR3: CASSQGGPGQPQHF

D: TRBD2
V: TRBV27
size: -
J: TRBJ2-3
length: 19
DNA: TGTGCCAGCAGACCGGGGGGTCTAGCGGGGGGGCGGGGCACAGATACGCAGTATTTT
CDR3: CASRPGGLAGGRGTDTQYF

D: -
V: TRBV20-1
size: once
J: TRBJ1-1
length: 11
DNA: TGCAGTGCCAAACTTTACACTGAAGCTTTCTTT
CDR3: CSAKLYTEAFF

D: TRBD1
V: TRBV2
size: once
J: TRBJ1-4
length: 15
DNA: TGTGCCAGCAATCGAGGGACAGTTATTTATGAAAAACTGTTTTTT
CDR3: CASNRGTVIYEKLFF

D: -
V: TRBV19
size: once
J: TRBJ1-3
length: 15
DNA: TGTGCCAGTAGTATCGACATTAACTCTGGAAACACCATATATTTT
CDR3: CASSIDINSGNTIYF

D: -
V: TRBV3-1/TRBV3-2
size: -
J: TRBJ1-6
length: 16
DNA: TGTGCCAGCAGCCAAGAGATGGACAGTTTAGGGTCACCCCTCCACTTT
CDR3: CASSQEMDSLGSPLHF

D: -
V: TRBV21-1
size: -
J: TRBJ1-5
length: 14
DNA: TGTGCCAGCAGCAATTGGGACAGAGATCAGCCCCAGCATTTT
CDR3: CASSNWDRDQPQHF

D: TRBD2
V: TRBV13
size: -
J: TRBJ2-2
length: 16
DNA: TGTGCCAGCAGCCAAGGCGCTAGCGGACACACCGGGGAGCTGTTTTTT
CDR3: CASSQGASGHTGELFF

D: -
V: TRBV27
size: once
J: TRBJ1-1
length: 13
DNA: TGTGCCAGCAGTCCGAGTTTGAACACTGAAGCTTTCTTT
CDR3: CASSPSLNTEAFF

D: -
V: TRBV29-1
size: -
J: TRBJ1-2
length: 12
DNA: TGCAGCGCCCATGACGGGATCTATGGCTACACCTTC
CDR3: CSAHDGIYGYTF

D: TRBD1
V: TRBV6-6
size: -
J: TRBJ1-4
length: 15
DNA: TGTGCCAGCAGTCCCCGGACAGGGGGGGAAGAAAAACTGTTTTTT
CDR3: CASSPRTGGEEKLFF

D: TRBD1
V: TRBV10-2
size: -
J: TRBJ2-7
length: 15
DNA: TGCGCCAGCAGCATTTCTCCGGGACAGCACTACGAGCAGTACTTC
CDR3: CASSISPGQHYEQYF

D: -
V: TRBV19
size: -
J: TRBJ2-1
length: 15
DNA: TGTGCCAGTAGTCCCAGCGGAATCTCCTACAATGAGCAGTTCTTC
CDR3: CASSPSGISYNEQFF

D: -
V: TRBV12-3/TRBV12-4
size: -
J: TRBJ2-1
length: 13
DNA: TGTGCCAGCAGTCCCCAATCGCGGGATGAGCAGTTCTTC
CDR3: CASSPQSRDEQFF

D: TRBD1
V: TRBV7-9
size: -
J: TRBJ2-1
length: 14
DNA: TGTGCCAGCAGCTTTTGGACAGGGAACAATGAGCAGTTCTTC
CDR3: CASSFWTGNNEQFF

D: -
V: TRBV6-5
size: -
J: TRBJ2-3
length: 13
DNA: TGTGCCAGCAGTTACTTGCAGACAGATACGCAGTATTTT
CDR3: CASSYLQTDTQYF

D: -
V: TRBV19
size: -
J: TRBJ2-7
length: 12
DNA: TGTGCCAGTACCTCTGACTACTACGAGCAGTACTTC
CDR3: CASTSDYYEQYF

D: -
V: TRBV15
size: -
J: TRBJ2-7
length: 15
DNA: TGTGCCACCAGCAGAGGACGACAGCAGGGCTACGAGCAGTACTTC
CDR3: CATSRGRQQGYEQYF

D: TRBD1
V: TRBV19
size: -
J: TRBJ2-3
length: 13
DNA: TGTGCCAGTAGCGACAGGGGGGCAGATACGCAGTATTTT
CDR3: CASSDRGADTQYF

D: TRBD1
V: TRBV5-1
size: -
J: TRBJ2-1
length: 14
DNA: TGCGCCAGCAGCCCCGGACAGGGTCTAGCTGAGCAGTTCTTC
CDR3: CASSPGQGLAEQFF

D: -
V: TRBV3-1/TRBV3-2
size: -
J: TRBJ1-2
length: 14
DNA: TGTGCCAGCAGCCAGGTACAGGGCCACTATGGCTACACCTTC
CDR3: CASSQVQGHYGYTF

D: -
V: TRBV19
size: -
J: TRBJ1-1
length: 18
DNA: TGTGCCAGTAGTATAGGATTGGACAGACCACTCCTGAACACTGAAGCTTTCTTT
CDR3: CASSIGLDRPLLNTEAFF

D: TRBD1
V: TRBV28
size: -
J: TRBJ1-6
length: 14
DNA: TGTGCCAGCGAGGACGACAGGGAGAATTCACCCCTCCACTTT
CDR3: CASEDDRENSPLHF

D: TRBD1
V: TRBV3-1/TRBV3-2
size: -
J: TRBJ2-7
length: 14
DNA: TGTGCCAGCAGCCCGGGACAGGGCCCGTACGAGCAGTACTTC
CDR3: CASSPGQGPYEQYF

D: TRBD1
V: TRBV5-1
size: -
J: TRBJ1-2
length: 15
DNA: TGCGCCAGCAGCATTGGTCCGGGACAGACCTATGGCTACACCTTC
CDR3: CASSIGPGQTYGYTF

D: TRBD1
V: TRBV6-5
size: -
J: TRBJ1-3
length: 15
DNA: TGTGCCAGCAGTTACTCAGGGACAGGCGGAAACACCATATATTTT
CDR3: CASSYSGTGGNTIYF

D: -
V: TRBV6-6
size: -
J: TRBJ1-6
length: 15
DNA: TGTGCCAGCAGTTACAGAGCTAACTATAATTCACCCCTCCACTTT
CDR3: CASSYRANYNSPLHF